These T cell receptor beta chains were read from a single sample in a study of blood T cell repertoires in COVID-19. TCRdb keeps only in-frame clones here, not all; method: immunoSEQ multiplex PCR. The sample carries roughly 300,000 clones, 86% recorded once. The source material was PBMCs or T cells enriched from blood (not recorded which). Receptor source: a middle-aged woman with acute COVID-19. CDR3s include the opening cysteine and the closing phenylalanine or tryptophan. The D gene is left open where the match is weak. Expanded clones are given a class, and other clones once, few, many or no size at all.

cdr3_nt: TGTGCCAGCAGTCCGCTCGGGACTAGCGGCGACAATGAGCAGTTCTTC
cdr3_aa: CASSPLGTSGDNEQFF
d_call: TRBD2
j_call: TRBJ2-1
v_call: TRBV28
clone_size: few

cdr3_nt: TGTGCCAGCGGGGGGACTAGCGGGGGTACCACCTACGAGCAGTACTTC
cdr3_aa: CASGGTSGGTTYEQYF
d_call: TRBD2
j_call: TRBJ2-7
v_call: TRBV7-8
clone_size: NA

cdr3_nt: TGTGCCAGCAGCTCATACAGGGGGCCTTTTAGCTCCTACAATGAGCAGTTCTTC
cdr3_aa: CASSSYRGPFSSYNEQFF
d_call: TRBD1
j_call: TRBJ2-1
v_call: TRBV7-8
clone_size: NA

cdr3_nt: TGTGCCAGCAGTTGGGGGGGGGCCAAGTACGAGCAGTACTTC
cdr3_aa: CASSWGGAKYEQYF
d_call: NA
j_call: TRBJ2-7
v_call: TRBV27
clone_size: NA

cdr3_nt: TGTGCCATCAGTGAGTCTAGCGGGGCCACAGATACGCAGTATTTT
cdr3_aa: CAISESSGATDTQYF
d_call: TRBD2
j_call: TRBJ2-3
v_call: TRBV10-3
clone_size: NA

cdr3_nt: TGTGCCAGCAGCGTAGCCCAGGGACAGGGGTTCTACACCGGGGAGCTGTTTTTT
cdr3_aa: CASSVAQGQGFYTGELFF
d_call: TRBD1
j_call: TRBJ2-2
v_call: TRBV9
clone_size: NA

cdr3_nt: TGTGCCAGCCGTCCTCAGGGTAAGGGTAGCTATGGCTACACCTTC
cdr3_aa: CASRPQGKGSYGYTF
d_call: NA
j_call: TRBJ1-2
v_call: TRBV6-5
clone_size: NA

cdr3_nt: TGTGCCAGCAGCAAAGTAGGAGGGGCCGGGGGAGCTTTCTTT
cdr3_aa: CASSKVGGAGGAFF
d_call: NA
j_call: TRBJ1-1
v_call: TRBV21-1
clone_size: few

cdr3_nt: TGTGCCAGCACCCGGGGTGAGCGGCGCACTGAAGCTTTCTTT
cdr3_aa: CASTRGERRTEAFF
d_call: NA
j_call: TRBJ1-1
v_call: TRBV5-4
clone_size: NA

cdr3_nt: TGCGCCAGCAGCCAAGGGGGCGGGGGGCCTTCCTACGAGCAGTACTTC
cdr3_aa: CASSQGGGGPSYEQYF
d_call: TRBD2
j_call: TRBJ2-7
v_call: TRBV4-1
clone_size: NA

cdr3_nt: TGTGCCAGCAGCTTGGTTGCTAGCGGGAGCGTCTACAATGAGCAGTTCTTC
cdr3_aa: CASSLVASGSVYNEQFF
d_call: TRBD2
j_call: TRBJ2-1
v_call: TRBV5-6
clone_size: NA

cdr3_nt: TGTGCCAGCAGCTTCCCCACTAGGACAGATATGTATGGCTACACCTTC
cdr3_aa: CASSFPTRTDMYGYTF
d_call: NA
j_call: TRBJ1-2
v_call: TRBV5-4
clone_size: NA

cdr3_nt: TGTGCCAGCAGCCAAGGAGGCGGAAACTATGGCTACACCTTC
cdr3_aa: CASSQGGGNYGYTF
d_call: NA
j_call: TRBJ1-2
v_call: TRBV3-1/TRBV3-2
clone_size: NA

cdr3_nt: TGTGCCAGTAGTTTTAGGGACAGGCGAAGGAGCAATCAGCCCCAGCATTTT
cdr3_aa: CASSFRDRRRSNQPQHF
d_call: TRBD1
j_call: TRBJ1-5
v_call: TRBV19
clone_size: NA

cdr3_nt: TGTGCCAGCAGCCAAGGGCTAGCGGGACCCTACGAGCAGTACTTC
cdr3_aa: CASSQGLAGPYEQYF
d_call: TRBD2
j_call: TRBJ2-7
v_call: TRBV14
clone_size: NA

cdr3_nt: TGTGCTAGTGGCCCCTCTCCCAGGGTTAGCACTGCTAACTATGGCTACACCTTC
cdr3_aa: CASGPSPRVSTANYGYTF
d_call: NA
j_call: TRBJ1-2
v_call: TRBV12-5
clone_size: NA

cdr3_nt: TGTGCCAGCTCACGGACAGCCGTCACTGAAGCTTTCTTT
cdr3_aa: CASSRTAVTEAFF
d_call: NA
j_call: TRBJ1-1
v_call: TRBV18
clone_size: few

cdr3_nt: TGTGCCAGCAGCCCCGGACAGGACACTGAAGCTTTCTTT
cdr3_aa: CASSPGQDTEAFF
d_call: TRBD1
j_call: TRBJ1-1
v_call: TRBV7-3
clone_size: NA

cdr3_nt: TGCGCCAGCAGTGAAGTAGCGGGAGGATCCTACGAGCAGTACTTC
cdr3_aa: CASSEVAGGSYEQYF
d_call: TRBD2
j_call: TRBJ2-7
v_call: TRBV10-2
clone_size: NA

cdr3_nt: TGTGCCAGCAGTGAGGGGGGCTACAATGAGCAGTTCTTC
cdr3_aa: CASSEGGYNEQFF
d_call: NA
j_call: TRBJ2-1
v_call: TRBV6-4
clone_size: NA

cdr3_nt: TGTGCCAGCAGCTTAACAGGGAGTCGGAGAAACACCATATATTTT
cdr3_aa: CASSLTGSRRNTIYF
d_call: NA
j_call: TRBJ1-3
v_call: TRBV5-4
clone_size: once

cdr3_nt: TGCGCCAGCAGCTTTTCCGGAAGCCAGGGGATCGACGAGCAGTACTTC
cdr3_aa: CASSFSGSQGIDEQYF
d_call: NA
j_call: TRBJ2-7
v_call: TRBV5-1
clone_size: NA

cdr3_nt: TGTGCCAGCTCTTCAAACAGTGGCTACACCTTC
cdr3_aa: CASSSNSGYTF
d_call: NA
j_call: TRBJ1-2
v_call: TRBV6-4
clone_size: NA

cdr3_nt: TGTGCCAGCAGCTTCGGGGGACTAGCGGGAGGATCCTACAATGAGCAGTTCTTC
cdr3_aa: CASSFGGLAGGSYNEQFF
d_call: TRBD2
j_call: TRBJ2-1
v_call: TRBV7-9
clone_size: few

cdr3_nt: TGTGCCAGCAGCCTCCGAGGGAGGGAGACCCAGTACTTC
cdr3_aa: CASSLRGRETQYF
d_call: NA
j_call: TRBJ2-5
v_call: TRBV7-2
clone_size: NA

cdr3_nt: TGTGCCAGCTCACCAGGGAAGGGGCGCGAAGGCTACACCTTC
cdr3_aa: CASSPGKGREGYTF
d_call: NA
j_call: TRBJ1-2
v_call: TRBV18
clone_size: NA

cdr3_nt: TGCGCCAGCAGCCCCCATCCAGGGTCCGGCACAGATACGCAGTATTTT
cdr3_aa: CASSPHPGSGTDTQYF
d_call: NA
j_call: TRBJ2-3
v_call: TRBV4-1
clone_size: NA

cdr3_nt: TGTGCCAGCAGTGAAGGTCAGGGAGGGGACACTGAAGCTTTCTTT
cdr3_aa: CASSEGQGGDTEAFF
d_call: NA
j_call: TRBJ1-1
v_call: TRBV6-1
clone_size: NA

cdr3_nt: TGCGCCACGTGGACCGGGACAGGGGACAACTATGGCTACACCTTC
cdr3_aa: CATWTGTGDNYGYTF
d_call: TRBD1
j_call: TRBJ1-2
v_call: TRBV5-1
clone_size: NA

cdr3_nt: TGTGCCAGCAGTGACTCGGGGTACGACAGGTCACCCCTCCACTTT
cdr3_aa: CASSDSGYDRSPLHF
d_call: NA
j_call: TRBJ1-6
v_call: TRBV6-4
clone_size: NA

cdr3_nt: TGTGCCAGCAGTGCCGAGACTAGCGGCGCCGGGGAGCTGTTTTTT
cdr3_aa: CASSAETSGAGELFF
d_call: TRBD2
j_call: TRBJ2-2
v_call: TRBV25-1
clone_size: NA

cdr3_nt: TGTGCCAGCAGCCAGACAGGACTAGGGACCCAGTACTTC
cdr3_aa: CASSQTGLGTQYF
d_call: NA
j_call: TRBJ2-5
v_call: TRBV6-5
clone_size: NA

cdr3_nt: TGTGCCAGCAGCAGGGGACAGGGAAAACTACTGAACACTGAAGCTTTCTTT
cdr3_aa: CASSRGQGKLLNTEAFF
d_call: TRBD1
j_call: TRBJ1-1
v_call: TRBV5-4
clone_size: NA

cdr3_nt: TGTGCCAGCAGTCCAGACAGTGATCGACAAGAGACCCAGTACTTC
cdr3_aa: CASSPDSDRQETQYF
d_call: NA
j_call: TRBJ2-5
v_call: TRBV9
clone_size: NA

cdr3_nt: TGTGCCAGCAGCGTTGAACATACCTATGGCTACACCTTC
cdr3_aa: CASSVEHTYGYTF
d_call: NA
j_call: TRBJ1-2
v_call: TRBV9
clone_size: NA

cdr3_nt: TGTGCCAGCAGCTTAGCCGACCGACAGGGAGCGAACACTGAAGCTTTCTTT
cdr3_aa: CASSLADRQGANTEAFF
d_call: TRBD1
j_call: TRBJ1-1
v_call: TRBV7-2
clone_size: NA

cdr3_nt: TGTGCCAGAAGCCCCGGGGGGAATAGCAATCAGCCCCAGCATTTT
cdr3_aa: CARSPGGNSNQPQHF
d_call: NA
j_call: TRBJ1-5
v_call: TRBV5-3
clone_size: NA

cdr3_nt: TGTGCCAGCAGTTCGACTAACGCATACAATGAGCAGTTCTTC
cdr3_aa: CASSSTNAYNEQFF
d_call: NA
j_call: TRBJ2-1
v_call: TRBV6-2/TRBV6-3
clone_size: NA

cdr3_nt: TGTGCCAGCAGAAGGGACAGCTATGGCTACACCTTC
cdr3_aa: CASRRDSYGYTF
d_call: TRBD1
j_call: TRBJ1-2
v_call: TRBV6-5
clone_size: NA

cdr3_nt: TGCGCCAGCAGCCAAGTCGCAACAGCTAAGAACACCGGGGAGCTGTTTTTT
cdr3_aa: CASSQVATAKNTGELFF
d_call: NA
j_call: TRBJ2-2
v_call: TRBV4-3
clone_size: NA

cdr3_nt: TGTGCCAGCAGGATAACCGGGGCCAAAAACATTCAGTACTTC
cdr3_aa: CASRITGAKNIQYF
d_call: NA
j_call: TRBJ2-4
v_call: TRBV2
clone_size: NA

cdr3_nt: TGCGCCAGCAGCTTGGTCACAGGGGCCGTCTCCTACAATGAGCAGTTCTTC
cdr3_aa: CASSLVTGAVSYNEQFF
d_call: TRBD1
j_call: TRBJ2-1
v_call: TRBV5-1
clone_size: NA

cdr3_nt: TGTGCCAGCAGGGGGACAGAGCTGAGGGAAAAACTGTTTTTT
cdr3_aa: CASRGTELREKLFF
d_call: TRBD1
j_call: TRBJ1-4
v_call: TRBV2
clone_size: NA

cdr3_nt: TGTGCCAGCAGCTTAGACTGGGCTGCTGGTTCACCCCTCCACTTT
cdr3_aa: CASSLDWAAGSPLHF
d_call: NA
j_call: TRBJ1-6
v_call: TRBV11-2
clone_size: NA

cdr3_nt: TGTGCCAGCAGTGGGGCAGGTGACGGCGAGCAGTACTTC
cdr3_aa: CASSGAGDGEQYF
d_call: NA
j_call: TRBJ2-7
v_call: TRBV12-3/TRBV12-4
clone_size: NA

cdr3_nt: TGTGCCAGCAGGGGACTAGCGGAGCTCACAGATACGCAGTATTTT
cdr3_aa: CASRGLAELTDTQYF
d_call: NA
j_call: TRBJ2-3
v_call: TRBV21-1
clone_size: NA

cdr3_nt: TGTGCCAGCAGCTCTTCAGGGGGCACTGAAGCTTTCTTT
cdr3_aa: CASSSSGGTEAFF
d_call: TRBD1
j_call: TRBJ1-1
v_call: TRBV7-9
clone_size: NA

cdr3_nt: TGTGCCAGCAGCCCACCCGGGGGGGCAAGAGATCAGCCCCAGCATTTT
cdr3_aa: CASSPPGGARDQPQHF
d_call: NA
j_call: TRBJ1-5
v_call: TRBV11-3
clone_size: NA

cdr3_nt: TGTGCCAGTAGACCCAGCGCTCAAGAGACCCAGTACTTC
cdr3_aa: CASRPSAQETQYF
d_call: NA
j_call: TRBJ2-5
v_call: TRBV6-5
clone_size: NA

cdr3_nt: TGTGCCAGCAGCGCCGGGACTAGTCCCTACAATGAGCAGTTCTTC
cdr3_aa: CASSAGTSPYNEQFF
d_call: TRBD2
j_call: TRBJ2-1
v_call: TRBV9
clone_size: NA

cdr3_nt: TGTGCCAGCAGTTCGCCGGGGATGAACACTGAAGCTTTCTTT
cdr3_aa: CASSSPGMNTEAFF
d_call: NA
j_call: TRBJ1-1
v_call: TRBV28
clone_size: NA

cdr3_nt: TGTGCCAGCAGTTTTAGCGAAATCTACAATGAGCAGTTCTTC
cdr3_aa: CASSFSEIYNEQFF
d_call: NA
j_call: TRBJ2-1
v_call: TRBV2
clone_size: NA

cdr3_nt: TGTGCCAGCAGCTTGGTAGGACAGGGGCTGATCGGAAACACCATATATTTT
cdr3_aa: CASSLVGQGLIGNTIYF
d_call: TRBD1
j_call: TRBJ1-3
v_call: TRBV5-6
clone_size: once

cdr3_nt: TGTGCCAGCAGTTTTAATAATTCACCCCTCCACTTT
cdr3_aa: CASSFNNSPLHF
d_call: NA
j_call: TRBJ1-6
v_call: TRBV12-3/TRBV12-4
clone_size: NA